The next 30 T cell receptor beta chains were all read from a single sample in a study of beta chain features in type 1 diabetes. Sequencing targeted expressed TCRB transcripts, as all isolated RNA had been reverse transcribed. The table came from immunoSEQ multiplex PCR; TCRdb's copy has only in-frame clones and leaves some out. The repertoire has approximately 43,000 clones, approximately 61% of them found once; the top ten carry around 1.7%. General observations from the study: Patients with Type 1 diabetes showed moderately but significantly shorter TCRB CDR3s in all four CD4+ subsets.

Their antigen targets remain unknown. Sequenced input: Tregs from blood. The receptors derive from a man aged 25-40 years with type 1 diabetes. Some clones in this sample may be carry-over from other donors' samples.

Only one count was recorded for this clone. The gene calls are TRBV12-5 and TRBJ2-5; 14 nucleotides align to TRBD2. The length of the CDR3 is 20 residues. Germline-derived CDR1 and CDR2 are LGHNT and FRNRAP. V lost 2 bases to trimming and J lost 2 bases; unmatched junction nucleotides: 13. This CDR3 is CASGLTTSLGLAGGQETQYF. In DNA, the CDR3 is TGTGCTAGTGGTTTGACCACGTCCCTCGGACTAGCGGGGGGACAAGAGACCCAGTACTTC. The full variable domain, completed using reference TRBV12-5 and TRBJ2-5, is DARVTQTPRHKVTEMGQEVTMRCQPILGHNTVFWYRQTMMQGLELLAYFRNRAPLDDSGMPKDRFSAEMPDATLATLKIQPSEPRDSAVYFCASGLTTSLGLAGGQETQYFGPGTRLLVL.

This chain links TRBV18 with TRBJ1-1; D is unresolved. This CDR3 has 14 amino acids. Germline V CDR1 and CDR2: KGHSH, LQKENI. V was pared by 4 bases and J by 1 base, with 10 bases between. CDR3 nucleotide sequence: TGTGCCAGCTCACACACGCCGGGGAACACTGAAGCTTTCTTT. It yields the protein CASSHTPGNTEAFF. Together with reference TRBV18 and TRBJ1-1, the CDR3 gives the full variable domain: NAGVMQNPRHLVRRRGQEARLRCSPMKGHSHVYWYRQLPEEGLKFMVYLQKENIIDESGMPKERFSAEFPKEGPSILRIQQVVRGDSAAYFCASSHTPGNTEAFFGQGTRLTVV.

The chain carries TRBV2 and TRBJ1-4; D unclear. Germline V gives CDR1 SNHLY, CDR2 FYNNEI. The CDR3 has 14 amino acids. The V end lost 7 bases, the J end lost 4 bases, and 13 bases lay between the germline ends. The CDR3 reads CASNGGQFNEKLFF. The CDR3 region has the DNA TGTGCCAGCAATGGAGGGCAGTTTAATGAAAAACTGTTTTTT.

This sequence joins TRBV14 and TRBJ1-2; weak D call: TRBD1 (5 bases). The CDR3 runs 14 residues. Germline assignment: CDR1 SGHDN and CDR2 FVKESK. V was clipped by 0 bases and J by 8 bases, with 13 bases between them. CDR3 DNA: TGTGCCAGCAGCCAAGATCGCAGGGCTCGGGGCTACACCTTC. Encoded protein: CASSQDRRARGYTF. The variable domain in full, with the rest retrieved from reference TRBV14 and TRBJ1-2, is EAGVTQFPSHSVIEKGQTVTLRCDPISGHDNLYWYRRVMGKEIKFLLHFVKESKQDESGMPNNRFLAERTGGTYSTLKVQPAELEDSGVYFCASSQDRRARGYTFGSGTRLTVV.

A few counts support this clone. CDR3 DNA: TGTGCCAGCAGTGAAAAAGGGGATCACCTCGAGCAGTACTTC. It codes for CASSEKGDHLEQYF. V gene TRBV6-5 combines with J gene TRBJ2-7, with a weak D call TRBD1 (5 bases). This CDR3 spans 14 amino acids. Looked up from germline, CDR1 is MNHEY and CDR2 is SVGAGI. Trimming shortened V by 5 bases and J by 6 bases, and 17 bases separated the two germline ends.

This chain uses TRBV5-4 with TRBJ1-2, with 11 bases aligning to TRBD1. The CDR3 runs 14 residues. CDR1 is SGHNT, CDR2 YYREEE, per germline (reference sequence). The V segment lost 3 bases and the J segment 4 bases; nucleotides outside the gene matches: 2. In DNA form, the CDR3 reads TGTGCCAGCAGCTGGGGGACAGGGGGCTATGGCTACACCTTC. As protein: CASSWGTGGYGYTF.

This clone occurred a few times. The chain carries TRBV7-8 and TRBJ1-5; TRBD1 agrees at 10 bases. This CDR3 is built from 15 residues. Germline CDR1 SGHVS, CDR2 FQNEAQ. J gave up 7 bases and V 5 bases, and 8 bases lay outside the gene matches. CDR3 nucleotides: TGTGCCAGCAGCCCATCCGACAGGGGGCAACAGCCCCAGCATTTT. Its translation: CASSPSDRGQQPQHF. Based on the CDR3 plus reference TRBV7-8 and TRBJ1-5, the full variable domain is GAGVSQSPRYKVAKRGQDVALRCDPISGHVSLFWYQQALGQGPEFLTYFQNEAQLDKSGLPSDRFFAERPEGSVSTLKIQRTQQEDSAVYLCASSPSDRGQQPQHFGDGTRLSIL.

This chain links TRBV27 with TRBJ1-2, with D perhaps TRBD1 (5 bases). Germline V CDR1 and CDR2: MNHEY, SMNVEV (reference sequence). The CDR3 runs to 13 residues. Trimming shortened V by 6 bases and J by 4 bases, and 12 bases separated the two germline ends. As DNA, the CDR3 is TGTGCCAGCAGGATGACAGACCTCTATGGCTACACCTTC. Amino acid sequence: CASRMTDLYGYTF.

This sequence joins TRBV19 and TRBJ1-3, with D unclear. From germline, CDR1 is LNHDA and CDR2 SQIVND (reference sequence). This CDR3 contains 15 residues. The V and J ends lost 7 bases and 7 bases respectively, with 20 bases between them. The CDR3 DNA sequence: TGTGCCAGTACCACGGCGGGTCTCCTGAGGAACACCATATATTTT. Translated: CASTTAGLLRNTIYF. The entire variable domain, with the rest obtained from reference TRBV19 and TRBJ1-3, is as follows: DGGITQSPKYLFRKEGQNVTLSCEQNLNHDAMYWYRQDPGQGLRLIYYSQIVNDFQKGDIAEGYSVSREKKESFPLTVTSAQKNPTAFYLCASTTAGLLRNTIYFGEGSWLTVV.

The chain links TRBV10-3 to TRBJ2-5; D may be TRBD2 (6 bases). Germline values: CDR1 ENHRY, CDR2 SYGVKD. This CDR3 contains 14 residues. Trimming pared 5 bases from V and 5 bases from J, leaving 15 bases between. The CDR3 protein is CAISPGLGRETQYF. DNA of the CDR3: TGTGCCATCAGTCCGGGACTTGGAAGGGAGACCCAGTACTTC.

The chain has TRBV29-1 and TRBJ1-5; the D is unclear. Trimming removed 0 bases at V and 5 bases at J, with 5 bases between. The germline gives CDR1 SQVTM, CDR2 ANQGSEA. CDR3 length equals 12 residues. The CDR3 reads CSVEDGDQPQHF. Written as DNA, the CDR3 is TGCAGCGTTGAAGATGGAGATCAGCCCCAGCATTTT. The full variable domain, in which reference TRBV29-1 and TRBJ1-5 provide the parts outside the CDR3, is SAVISQKPSRDICQRGTSLTIQCQVDSQVTMMFWYRQQPGQSLTLIATANQGSEATYESGFVIDKFPISRPNLTFSTLTVSNMSPEDSSIYLCSVEDGDQPQHFGDGTRLSIL.

This clone was seen more than once but under ten times. The chain's CDR3 is CASSPNQETQYF. CDR3 DNA: TGTGCCAGCAGCCCAAACCAAGAGACCCAGTACTTC. The chain employs TRBV9 and TRBJ2-5, with D unresolved. Germline values: CDR1 SGDLS, CDR2 YYNGEE. CDR3 length equals 12 residues. V lost 4 bases, J lost 0 bases, and 4 bases lay in between.

This sequence joins TRBV29-1 and TRBJ2-5, with 9 bases aligning to TRBD1. The CDR3 consists of 12 residues. Germline CDR1 reads SQVTM; CDR2 reads ANQGSEA. V lost 6 bases, J lost 5 bases, and 4 bases stayed unmatched. The CDR3 DNA sequence: TGCAGCGTGGGGACAGGGTGGGAGACCCAGTACTTC. Its protein is CSVGTGWETQYF.

V gene TRBV7-2 combines with J gene TRBJ2-3; 7 nucleotides line up with TRBD2. The CDR3 is made up of 14 amino acids. Unmatched junction bases numbered 11, after V lost 10 bases and J lost 4 bases. Germline loops: CDR1 SGHTA, CDR2 FQGNSA. The CDR3 DNA reads as TGTGCCATCAGACGGGGGGAATTTTCAGATACGCAGTATTTT. The encoded protein is CAIRRGEFSDTQYF. The complete variable domain, with remaining parts taken from reference TRBV7-2 and TRBJ2-3, reads GAGVSQSPSNKVTEKGKDVELRCDPISGHTALYWYRQSLGQGLEFLIYFQGNSAPDKSGLPSDRFSAERTGGSVSTLTIQRTQQEDSAVYLCAIRRGEFSDTQYFGPGTRLTVL.

J is TRBJ2-5 and V is TRBV7-2; 8 bases line up with TRBD2. Germline V gene sequence: CDR1 SGHTA, CDR2 FQGNSA. This CDR3 contains 14 residues. Trimming took 3 bases from V and 5 from J; bases not matched to a gene: 5. CDR3 DNA sequence: TGTGCCAGCAGCTTCGGGGGGGCAGAGGAGACCCAGTACTTC. It encodes CASSFGGAEETQYF. Supplemented by reference TRBV7-2 and TRBJ2-5, the full variable domain reads GAGVSQSPSNKVTEKGKDVELRCDPISGHTALYWYRQSLGQGLEFLIYFQGNSAPDKSGLPSDRFSAERTGGSVSTLTIQRTQQEDSAVYLCASSFGGAEETQYFGPGTRLLVL.

The rearrangement links TRBV7-2 to TRBJ1-5; D gene ambiguous. V lost 4 bases and J lost 4, with 14 bases in between. The CDR3 totals 15 residues. Germline values: CDR1 SGHTA, CDR2 FQGNSA. In DNA, the CDR3 is TGTGCCAGCAGCTCGCGGCCCTTTGGGAATCAGCCCCAGCATTTT. Residues: CASSSRPFGNQPQHF.

The V gene is TRBV28, the J gene TRBJ1-2; no clear D gene. Trimming took 3 bases from V and 2 from J, leaving 10 bases between them. Germline lookup yields CDR1 MDHEN and CDR2 SYDVKM. The CDR3 loop spans 14 amino acids. The CDR3 here is CASSLIADNYGYTF. The CDR3 DNA reads as TGTGCCAGCAGTTTGATAGCAGACAACTATGGCTACACCTTC.

This chain uses TRBV7-8 with TRBJ2-5, with TRBD2 matching over 15 bases. The end of the DNA aligns better with TRBJ2-7, so the J call may be wrong. CDR1 and CDR2 (germline): SGHVS, FQNEAQ. The CDR3 runs 16 residues. CDR3 sequence reads: CASSRTSGGGRYEQYF. The CDR3 region has the DNA TGTGCCAGCAGCAGGACTAGCGGGGGGGGTCGGTACGAGCAGTACTTC.

The V gene is TRBV6-6, the J gene TRBJ1-2; 9 bases line up with TRBD1. This CDR3 comprises 14 residues. Germline assignment: CDR1 MNHNY and CDR2 SVGAGI (reference sequence). V gave up 6 bases and J gave up 6 bases; unmatched junction bases: 8. DNA of the CDR3: TGTGCCAGCAGGTCTCCGGGACAGGGCCATGGCTACACCTTC. Amino acids: CASRSPGQGHGYTF.

This clone appeared a few times. This sequence joins TRBV2 and TRBJ1-1; 8 nucleotides line up with TRBD1. V dropped 5 bases and J dropped 6; count of bases not matched to a gene: 8. The CDR3 runs to 14 residues. CDR1 and CDR2 (germline): SNHLY, FYNNEI. As DNA, the CDR3 is TGTGCCAGCAGTAGGACAGGGATTTACGCTGAAGCTTTCTTT. It yields the protein CASSRTGIYAEAFF.

CDR3 amino acids: CASNAGSGTGELFF. The CDR3, as DNA: TGTGCCAGCAACGCGGGTTCGGGCACCGGGGAGCTGTTTTTT. The V and J genes are TRBV7-2 and TRBJ2-2, with D maybe TRBD2 (5 bases). Germline CDR1 SGHTA, CDR2 FQGNSA. The ends were cut back, 7 bases at V and 4 bases at J, with 13 bases in the middle. There are 14 residues in the CDR3.

The V call is TRBV7-3, the J call TRBJ2-1, with 14 bases that match TRBD2. V trimming: 6 bases; J trimming: 6 bases; junction bases outside the gene matches: 4. CDR1 and CDR2 from the germline V gene are SGHTA and FQGTGA. The CDR3 length is 15 residues. The CDR3 region is CASRTSGGAPNEQFF. CDR3 DNA sequence: TGTGCCAGCAGGACTAGCGGGGGGGCCCCCAATGAGCAGTTCTTC. Full variable domain (remainder filled in from reference TRBV7-3 and TRBJ2-1): GAGVSQTPSNKVTEKGKYVELRCDPISGHTALYWYRQSLGQGPEFLIYFQGTGAADDSGLPNDRFFAVRPEGSVSTLKIQRTERGDSAVYLCASRTSGGAPNEQFFGPGTRLTVL.

The count of this clone is one. V gene TRBV27 combines with J gene TRBJ1-2; 7 bases are shared with TRBD1. Unmatched junction bases numbered 9, after V lost 3 bases and J lost 8 bases. Germline loops: CDR1 MNHEY, CDR2 SMNVEV (reference sequence). CDR3 length equals 14 residues. The CDR3 DNA follows: TGTGCCAGCAGTTTGGACAGGACCTTTGGCGGCTACACCTTC. This translates into CASSLDRTFGGYTF.

V gene TRBV15 combines with J gene TRBJ2-3, with TRBD1 as a possible D gene (6 bases). The CDR3 runs 12 residues. With 5 bases removed from V and 6 bases from J, the gap between germline ends came to 9 bases. CDR1 and CDR2 from the germline V gene are LNHNV and YYDKDF (reference sequence). The CDR3: CATSGRGDTQYF. CDR3 DNA sequence: TGTGCCACCAGCGGTAGGGGGGATACGCAGTATTTT.

The chain carries TRBV7-2 and TRBJ2-1; a possible D gene is TRBD2 (7 bases). The CDR3 extends over 13 amino acids. Per the germline V gene, CDR1 is SGHTA and CDR2 is FQGNSA. With 5 bases removed from V and 9 bases from J, the gap between germline ends came to 14 bases. The CDR3 sequence: CASSPRGGIEQFF. Here the CDR3 DNA reads TGTGCCAGCAGCCCAAGGGGGGGCATTGAGCAGTTCTTC. The variable domain in full, with the rest retrieved from reference TRBV7-2 and TRBJ2-1, is GAGVSQSPSNKVTEKGKDVELRCDPISGHTALYWYRQSLGQGLEFLIYFQGNSAPDKSGLPSDRFSAERTGGSVSTLTIQRTQQEDSAVYLCASSPRGGIEQFFGPGTRLTVL.

The genes are TRBV4-3 and TRBJ1-6, with 7 bases that match TRBD1. Germline CDR1 and CDR2: LGHNA and YSLEER. This CDR3 is built from 17 residues. V was clipped by 0 bases and J by 9 bases; unmatched bases: 11. CDR3 residues: CASSQDPSPGGSSPLHF. As DNA, the CDR3 is TGCGCCAGCAGCCAAGACCCCTCCCCAGGGGGGAGTTCACCCCTCCACTTT.

The chain has TRBV7-8 and TRBJ1-2; 10 nucleotides match TRBD1. The ends lost 6 bases at V and 10 bases at J; junction bases unmatched: 8. The germline CDR1 and CDR2 sequences are SGHVS and FQNEAQ. The CDR3 is 13 residues long. CDR3 nucleotide sequence: TGTGCCAGCAGTACCGGGACAGGGGTGTCCTACACCTTC. It is translated as CASSTGTGVSYTF.

The rearrangement joins TRBV7-2 to TRBJ2-3; a weak D match, TRBD1 (6 bases). There are 15 residues in the CDR3. Germline V gene sequence: CDR1 SGHTA, CDR2 FQGNSA. Trimming cost V 5 bases and J 4 bases, with 16 bases left between them. CDR3 protein: CASSRGFRGPDTQYF. The CDR3 DNA is TGTGCCAGCAGCAGGGGATTCAGGGGCCCAGATACGCAGTATTTT.

The DNA for the CDR3 is TGTGCCAGCAGCAGGGGAACTGGGGCCAACGTCCTGACTTTC. Encoded protein: CASSRGTGANVLTF. The chain carries TRBV11-1 and TRBJ2-6; maybe TRBD1 (5 bases). CDR1 SGHAT and CDR2 FQDESV come from the germline V gene (reference sequence). Trimming left V 5 bases short and J 2 bases short, with 7 bases between. CDR3 size: 14 residues.

This chain joins TRBV27 and TRBJ2-7; perhaps TRBD2 as D (5 bases). CDR1 MNHEY and CDR2 SMNVEV come from the germline V gene (reference sequence). The V end was cut by 4 bases, the J end by 2 bases, with 12 bases between. The CDR3 is made up of 14 amino acids. CDR3 nucleotides: TGTGCCAGCAGTTCCAGATCGGGAACCTACGAGCAGTACTTC. Its translation is CASSSRSGTYEQYF.